This TCR beta chain appears in the sequencing data of a study of a mutant IDH1 vaccine in newly diagnosed glioma (dated by TCRdb to the early 2020s). General notes on the study: Patients received eight vaccinations in weeks 1, 3, 5, 7, 11, 15, 19 and 23, corresponding to visits V03 through V10. In the chemotherapy-containing groups, vaccination started alongside temozolomide cycles, whereas in patients who had radiotherapy alone it started 4-6 weeks after radiotherapy. Of the roughly 32 patients who were treated, about 62% were male and roughly 38% were female, and the mean age was roughly 40 years. Prior to enrollment, standard therapy consisting of radiotherapy alone, temozolomide alone, or radiochemotherapy with temozolomide had been administered to patients, with the combination being received by most patients. Peripheral blood was collected at six visits: V03 (baseline), V05, V07, V10, V12 and V13. For exploratory analyses, about two dozen treated patients had longitudinal TCRB deep sequencing done wherever samples were available.

Libraries were built with the immunoSEQ multiplex PCR assay. The hsTCRB Kit was used according to the manufacturer's protocol to amplify rearranged TCR beta chain sequences. Sequencing of TCRB libraries was carried out on an Illumina MiSeq. Under the source paper's analysis protocol: Demultiplexing, trimming and gene mapping were performed with the kit vendor's proprietary platform. What TCRdb holds here is the immuneACCESS table cut down to in-frame rearrangements. Part of the clones is not present; checked against another copy, under half of the missing clones reflect an unresolved V gene, and the others are unexplained. Clone size and V and J calls were adopted from that table, with D and trimming inferred from the DNA. Within this sample are over 35,000 clones, with 65% to 85% of them counted one time only. 2% to 3% of the sample comes from the top ten. From cysteine to phenylalanine, the CDR3 is 15 amino acids long. Of all the DNA, just the CDR3 is kept, 45 bases in frame from base 1. In the germline V gene (reference sequence), CDR1 corresponds to LNHDA and CDR2 to SQIVND. Trimming takes 3 bases off V and 4 bases off J; junction bases not matched to a gene: 7.

The time point label here, explained by the study, means: week 23, last vaccination. A 20-mer mutant IDH1 peptide at 300 micrograms in Montanide made up each vaccine dose, which was injected subcutaneously together with topical imiquimod. All donors had newly diagnosed IDH1-mutant astrocytomas of WHO grade 3 or 4 that showed loss of nuclear ATRX. The samples were drawn from NOA16, a multicentre, single-arm, open-label phase I trial in Germany that tested a mutant IDH1 peptide vaccine in humans for the first time. The DNeasy Blood and Tissue Kit was used to extract genomic DNA from EDTA blood for TCRB sequencing. Details on this clone: Its specific antigen is unknown. Nothing much larger sits one base from this clone, and base qualities are not available.

Results and caveats for the whole study, not just this receptor: Immune responses induced by the vaccine were seen in roughly 95% of patients across multiple MHC alleles. The authors stated that sample limitations prevented analyses of patient blood samples from being reproduced. PBMC samples for TCRB deep sequencing were selected based on availability. Changes in the top peripheral T cell clonotypes picked up by TCRB sequencing did not appear to be linked to pseudoprogression.

In this chain, TRBV19 is recombined with TRBJ2-5; TRBD2 agrees with 8 junctional bases. The TCR comes from a woman aged 18-29 years with glioma. Some clones in this sample may be carry-over from other donors' samples. The sample here was PBMCs, taken from a glioma patient whose treatment included an IDH1 peptide vaccine. The nucleotide sequence reads TGTGCCAGTAGTATGGGTTCCGGGACTAGAGAGACCCAGTACTTC. Translation gives CASSMGSGTRETQYF. The CDR3, completed at both ends by the reference TRBV19 and TRBJ2-5 genes, gives the full variable domain DGGITQSPKYLFRKEGQNVTLSCEQNLNHDAMYWYRQDPGQGLRLIYYSQIVNDFQKGDIAEGYSVSREKKESFPLTVTSAQKNPTAFYLCASSMGSGTRETQYFGPGTRLLVL.